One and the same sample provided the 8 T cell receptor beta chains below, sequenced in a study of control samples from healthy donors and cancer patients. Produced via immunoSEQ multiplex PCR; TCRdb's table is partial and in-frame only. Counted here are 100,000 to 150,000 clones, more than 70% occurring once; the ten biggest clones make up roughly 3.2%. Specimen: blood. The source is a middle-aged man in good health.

DNA of the CDR3: TGCGCCAGCAGTGAGTCGATGGGGGTTTCACCCCTCCACTTT. This translates into CASSESMGVSPLHF. The V and J genes are TRBV10-1 and TRBJ1-6, with TRBD1 as a possible D gene (5 bases). CDR1 is WNHNN, CDR2 SYGVQD, per germline (reference sequence). The CDR3 totals 14 residues. With 0 bases removed from V and 9 bases from J, the gap between germline ends came to 9 bases.

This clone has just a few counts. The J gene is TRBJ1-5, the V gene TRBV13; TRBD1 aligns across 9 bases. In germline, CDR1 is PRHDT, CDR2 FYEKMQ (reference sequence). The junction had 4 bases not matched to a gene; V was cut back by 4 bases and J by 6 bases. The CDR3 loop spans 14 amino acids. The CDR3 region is CASSSGTGSQPQHF. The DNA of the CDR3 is TGTGCCAGCAGCTCCGGGACAGGGTCTCAGCCCCAGCATTTT.

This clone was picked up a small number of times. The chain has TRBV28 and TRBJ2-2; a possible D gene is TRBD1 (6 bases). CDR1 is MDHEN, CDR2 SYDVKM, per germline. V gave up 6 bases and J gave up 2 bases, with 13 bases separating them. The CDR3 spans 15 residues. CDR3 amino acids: CASSHGQSNTGELFF. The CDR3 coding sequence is TGTGCCAGCAGCCACGGACAGAGCAACACCGGGGAGCTGTTTTTT.

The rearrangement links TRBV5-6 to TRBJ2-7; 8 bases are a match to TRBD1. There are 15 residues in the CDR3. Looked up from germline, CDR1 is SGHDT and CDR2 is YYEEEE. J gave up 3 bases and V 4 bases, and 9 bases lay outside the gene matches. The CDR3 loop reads CASSPRWDRSYEQYF. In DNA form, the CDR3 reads TGTGCCAGCAGCCCACGCTGGGACAGGAGCTACGAGCAGTACTTC.

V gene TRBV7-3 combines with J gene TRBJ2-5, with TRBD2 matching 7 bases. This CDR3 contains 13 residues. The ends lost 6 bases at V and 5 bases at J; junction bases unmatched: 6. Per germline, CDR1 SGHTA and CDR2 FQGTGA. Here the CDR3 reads CASSLNGGETQYF. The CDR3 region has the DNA TGTGCCAGCAGTCTTAACGGGGGGGAGACCCAGTACTTC.

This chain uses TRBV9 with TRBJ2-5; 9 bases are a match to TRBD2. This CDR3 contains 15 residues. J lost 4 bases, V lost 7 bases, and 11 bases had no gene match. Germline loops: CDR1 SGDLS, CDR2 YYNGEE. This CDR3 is CASGASGAFGETQYF. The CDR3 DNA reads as TGTGCCAGCGGTGCTAGCGGGGCTTTCGGAGAGACCCAGTACTTC.

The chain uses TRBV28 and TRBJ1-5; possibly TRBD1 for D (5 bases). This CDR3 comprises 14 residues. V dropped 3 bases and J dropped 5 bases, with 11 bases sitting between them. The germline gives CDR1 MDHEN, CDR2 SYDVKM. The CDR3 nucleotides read TGTGCCAGCAGTTTGGGGGTCTTCGATCAGCCCCAGCATTTT. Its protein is CASSLGVFDQPQHF.

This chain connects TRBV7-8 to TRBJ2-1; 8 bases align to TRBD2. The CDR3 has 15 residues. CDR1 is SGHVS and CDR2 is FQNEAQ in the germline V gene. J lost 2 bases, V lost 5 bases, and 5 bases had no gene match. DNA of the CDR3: TGTGCCAGCAGCCAAGCGGGGGCCACCTACAATGAGCAGTTCTTC. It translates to CASSQAGATYNEQFF.